The 11 T cell receptor beta chains below were found in one sample sequenced in a study of blood T cell repertoires in COVID-19. Here immunoSEQ multiplex PCR was the method, and the copy in TCRdb shows in-frame clones only, minus some. Of roughly 310,000 clones listed, roughly 90% are singletons. The source material was peripheral blood. The receptors come from a woman in her 30s with COVID-19, enrolled during active disease.

This chain connects TRBV4-1 to TRBJ2-2, with TRBD1 identical over 7 bases. Per germline, CDR1 MGHRA and CDR2 YSYEKL. This CDR3 spans 17 amino acids. The V gene end was trimmed by 2 bases and the J gene end by 1 base; junction bases not matched to a gene: 7. In DNA, the CDR3 is TGCGCCAGCAGCCAACGTGATACAGGGGTGAACACCGGGGAGCTGTTTTTT. This translates into CASSQRDTGVNTGELFF.

This chain links TRBV11-2 with TRBJ1-3, with 9 bases matching TRBD1. The J segment lost 3 bases and the V segment lost 5 bases, leaving 5 bases of the junction unmatched. This CDR3 is 15 amino acids long. Germline CDR1 SGHAT, CDR2 FQNNGV. The CDR3 reads CASSPQGAYGNTIYF. As DNA, the CDR3 is TGTGCCAGCAGCCCACAGGGGGCTTATGGAAACACCATATATTTT.

This clone appeared a single time. The chain couples TRBV19 to TRBJ2-1; D possibly corresponds to TRBD2 (6 bases). The V end lost 3 bases, the J end lost 0 bases, and 12 bases lay between the germline ends. CDR3 length: 16 amino acids. Germline V CDR1 and CDR2: LNHDA, SQIVND (reference sequence). DNA of the CDR3: TGTGCCAGTAGTATCGGGACTTTAAGCTCCTACAATGAGCAGTTCTTC. Encoded protein: CASSIGTLSSYNEQFF. Full variable domain (remainder filled in from reference TRBV19 and TRBJ2-1): DGGITQSPKYLFRKEGQNVTLSCEQNLNHDAMYWYRQDPGQGLRLIYYSQIVNDFQKGDIAEGYSVSREKKESFPLTVTSAQKNPTAFYLCASSIGTLSSYNEQFFGPGTRLTVL.

The J gene is TRBJ2-1, the V gene TRBV9; D is possibly TRBD2 (6 bases). The CDR3 extends over 14 amino acids. V lost 1 base and J 8 bases, leaving 13 bases between the germline ends. Per the germline V gene, CDR1 is SGDLS and CDR2 is YYNGEE. CDR3 residues: CASSVQGLSHEQFF. The CDR3 DNA sequence: TGTGCCAGCAGCGTACAAGGACTAAGCCATGAGCAGTTCTTC.

This chain joins TRBV5-1 and TRBJ2-3; D is perhaps TRBD2 (5 bases). This CDR3 region has 16 residues. Looked up from germline, CDR1 is SGHRS and CDR2 is YFSETQ. V dropped 5 bases and J dropped 2 bases, with 18 bases sitting between them. Here the CDR3 reads CASSSTDGMVTDTQYF. The CDR3 coding sequence is TGCGCCAGCAGTTCTACGGACGGGATGGTCACAGATACGCAGTATTTT. Looking up the rest from reference TRBV5-1 and TRBJ2-3 gives the full variable domain: KAGVTQTPRYLIKTRGQQVTLSCSPISGHRSVSWYQQTPGQGLQFLFEYFSETQRNKGNFPGRFSGRQFSNSRSEMNVSTLELGDSALYLCASSSTDGMVTDTQYFGPGTRLTVL.

Only one count was recorded for this clone. The chain has TRBV30 and TRBJ1-1, with a weak D call TRBD1 (6 bases). V was cut by 0 bases and J by 8 bases, with 13 bases left in between. This CDR3 comprises 13 residues. Germline CDR1 and CDR2: GTSNPN and SVGIG (reference sequence). DNA for the CDR3: TGTGCCTGGAGTGTACGGCAGGGGTGGGAAGCTTTCTTT. This codes for CAWSVRQGWEAFF. Full variable domain (outside the CDR3, taken from reference TRBV30 and TRBJ1-1): SQTIHQWPATLVQPVGSPLSLECTVEGTSNPNLYWYRQAAGRGLQLLFYSVGIGQISSEVPQNLSASRPQDRQFILSSKKLLLSDSGFYLCAWSVRQGWEAFFGQGTRLTVV.

This chain uses TRBV4-1 with TRBJ2-1; 8 bases match TRBD2. V was pared by 2 bases and J by 6 bases, with 9 bases of the junction left unmatched. The CDR3 is made up of 16 amino acids. Germline values: CDR1 MGHRA, CDR2 YSYEKL. CDR3 in amino acids: CASSQPAGVVFNEQFF. The DNA of the CDR3 is TGCGCCAGCAGCCAACCAGCGGGAGTGGTATTCAATGAGCAGTTCTTC.

This chain uses TRBV2 with TRBJ1-1, with D perhaps matching TRBD1 (6 bases). Per germline, CDR1 SNHLY and CDR2 FYNNEI. The CDR3 has 14 residues. With 4 bases removed from V and 4 bases from J, the gap between germline ends came to 13 bases. The CDR3 DNA reads TGTGCCAGCAGTGTAGGGGGAGGGGTCACTGAAGCTTTCTTT. It codes for CASSVGGGVTEAFF.

This chain uses TRBV3-1 (or the pseudogene TRBV3-2) with TRBJ1-6; D is unclear. The V end lost 9 bases, the J end lost 0 bases, and 9 bases lay between the germline ends. Germline assignment: CDR1 LGHDT and CDR2 YNNKEL (reference sequence). The CDR3 runs 14 residues. The CDR3 loop is CASTSSSYNSPLHF. The CDR3 DNA follows: TGTGCCAGTACCTCCAGCTCCTATAATTCACCCCTCCACTTT.

Concerning this clone: Relative to the germline gene, one junction end is altered; a read error may explain this. The CDR3 bases are TGTGCCAGCAGCTTGATTGGTTGGGAAGGGGTCGTGCTCTTC. This gives the protein CASSLIGWEGVVLF. The genes are TRBV5-4 and TRBJ2-1; D perhaps matches TRBD1 (5 bases). There are 14 residues in the CDR3. Germline V gene lookup returns CDR1 SGHNT and CDR2 YYREEE (reference sequence).

The V and J genes are TRBV30 and TRBJ1-5; TRBD1 might be the D (5 bases). The V gene lost 5 bases and the J gene lost 2 bases, with 13 bases spanning the gap. CDR1 is GTSNPN and CDR2 is SVGIG in the germline V gene (reference sequence). The CDR3 covers 14 residues. CDR3: CAWEHTGRNQPQHF. CDR3 DNA: TGTGCCTGGGAACATACAGGCCGCAATCAGCCCCAGCATTTT.